The rows below give T cell receptor beta chains drawn from one sample of a study of blood T cells in healthy people across ages. TCRdb used MiXCR to reprocess the 5' RACE reads, holding one entry per CDR3 protein. Among roughly 1,500,000 distinct CDR3 sequences listed, roughly 45% were seen once. Sample: blood. These receptors came from a young woman in good health. Each CDR3 is given with its conserved first and last residue. Fields, in order: V gene, clone size, J gene, D gene, CDR3 DNA, CDR3 protein. The D gene is left open where the match is weak. Size values are once, few and many counts, or a class for expanded clones, and some rows have none.

TRBV20-1	-	TRBJ2-1	TRBD2	TGCAGTGGCCCCCCGGGGGGGCAGCGCTCCTACAATGAGCAGTTCTTC	CSGPPGGQRSYNEQFF
TRBV5-1	-	TRBJ1-2	TRBD1	TGCGCCAGCAGCCCGGGACAGGGGAGGAACTATGGCTACACCTTC	CASSPGQGRNYGYTF
TRBV21-1	few	TRBJ1-2	-	TGTGCCACCCGTATTGGGACAGGAAAGTTAGGTGGCTACACCTTC	CATRIGTGKLGGYTF
TRBV20-1	-	TRBJ2-1	TRBD2	TGCAGTGCTAGAGATAATGCGGGGGACCCCTACAATGAGCAGTTCTTC	CSARDNAGDPYNEQFF
TRBV7-2	few	TRBJ1-2	TRBD1	TGTGCCAGCAGCATCCTTACAGGGGGCGTCTATGGCTACACCTTC	CASSILTGGVYGYTF
TRBV6-5	-	TRBJ1-2	TRBD1	TGTGCCGGCAGTGTGGGACAGGGAATAGGCTATGGCTACACCTTC	CAGSVGQGIGYGYTF
TRBV6-5	-	TRBJ2-5	-	TGTGCCAGCAGTTATAGTGCGCCAGGGGGAGGAGCCTTGCTTGGAGAGACCCAGTACTTC	CASSYSAPGGGALLGETQYF
TRBV7-2	few	TRBJ2-6	-	TGTGCCAGCAGCTCGACGGCCTCTGGGGCCAACGTCCTGACTTTC	CASSSTASGANVLTF
TRBV6-5	-	TRBJ2-3	-	TGTGCCAGCATCCCACCAGGGCTGGATACGCAGTATTTT	CASIPPGLDTQYF
TRBV6-1	-	TRBJ2-5	-	TGTGCCAGCAGCAAAGGGTATACTGACCAAGAGACCCAGTACTTC	CASSKGYTDQETQYF
TRBV6-1	-	TRBJ2-3	TRBD2	TGTGCCATCCGTCCAGGAGCGGGGGGCACAGATACGCAGTATTTT	CAIRPGAGGTDTQYF
TRBV7-2	few	TRBJ2-5	-	TGTGCCAGCAGCTTAGCAACAGGGAGGGAGACCCAGTACTTC	CASSLATGRETQYF
TRBV12-5	-	TRBJ1-1	TRBD1	TGTGCTAGTGGATATACAGGGGGGAACACTGAAGCTTTCTTT	CASGYTGGNTEAFF
TRBV12-3/TRBV12-4	-	TRBJ1-4	TRBD1	TGTGCCAGCAGTTCCCCCCGGGACAGCTTAAATGAAAAACTGTTTTTT	CASSSPRDSLNEKLFF
TRBV6-1	once	TRBJ2-7	-	TGTGCCAGCAGTGAAATGACCCAGGGATTAGACGAGCAGTACTTC	CASSEMTQGLDEQYF
TRBV12-3/TRBV12-4	-	TRBJ2-7	TRBD2	TGTGCCAGCAGTTTAACGGGAGGGCCTCTCGAGCAGTACTTC	CASSLTGGPLEQYF
TRBV23-1	-	TRBJ1-5	-	TGCGCCAGCAGACCCCCGGAGGGTAATCAGCCCCAGCATTTT	CASRPPEGNQPQHF
TRBV11-3	-	TRBJ2-3	-	TGTGCCAGCAGCGCATCTCAGGGAGTCGGCACAGATACGCAGTATTTT	CASSASQGVGTDTQYF
TRBV5-1	few	TRBJ2-3	TRBD2	TGCGCCAGCGGACGGGAGGCCTCAGATACGCAGTATTTT	CASGREASDTQYF
TRBV12-3/TRBV12-4	-	TRBJ2-5	-	TGTGCCAGCAGTTCGTGGCGGGGACAAGAGACCCAGTACTTC	CASSSWRGQETQYF
TRBV20-1	few	TRBJ2-5	TRBD2	TGCAGTGCTAGAGCTAGCGGGAGGGAAAGGGGGCAAGAGACCCAGTACTTC	CSARASGRERGQETQYF
TRBV28	-	TRBJ1-1	-	TGTGCCAGCAGCGCCTGGGACATACGCCTGAACACTGAAGCTTTCTTT	CASSAWDIRLNTEAFF
TRBV3-1	-	TRBJ2-7	TRBD1	TGTGCCGGCAGCCTCCGGGACAGGGGGCGATACGAGCAGTACTTC	CAGSLRDRGRYEQYF
TRBV3-1	few	TRBJ2-1	-	TGTGCCAGCAGCCGGGGGCGGTCCTACAATGAGCAGTTCTTC	CASSRGRSYNEQFF
TRBV27	few	TRBJ2-1	TRBD1	TGTGCCAGCAGCCTGACAGGGGTCGATGAGCAGTTCTTC	CASSLTGVDEQFF
TRBV30	-	TRBJ2-7	-	TGTGCCTGGAGTATTGGGGCCTCCTACGAGCAGTACTTC	CAWSIGASYEQYF
TRBV3-1	-	TRBJ2-3	-	TGTGCCAGTAGCGCGGGGACCCAAGTCACAGATACGCAGTATTTT	CASSAGTQVTDTQYF
TRBV25-1	few	TRBJ1-2	-	TGTGCCAGCAGTCTACTGGACACCACGAGTGGCTACACCTTC	CASSLLDTTSGYTF
TRBV4-2	-	TRBJ2-5	-	TGTGCCAGCAGCCAAGATCACGGGGCAGGGGGGGAGACCCAGTACTTC	CASSQDHGAGGETQYF
TRBV7-2	-	TRBJ1-5	TRBD1	TGTGCCAGCAGTCGGACAGGGGGTGGAGGGGGCAATCAGCCCCAGCATTTT	CASSRTGGGGGNQPQHF
TRBV24-1	-	TRBJ1-4	-	TGTGCCACCAGCGACGAAACTGAAAAACTGTTTTTT	CATSDETEKLFF
TRBV9	-	TRBJ2-1	TRBD1	TGTGCCAGCAGCGTGACGAAGGAGACAGGGGGTGACTACTCCTACAATGAGCAGTTCTTC	CASSVTKETGGDYSYNEQFF
TRBV25-1	few	TRBJ2-7	-	TGTGCCAGCACACCCGGGCCAGAGGGCTACGAGCAGTACTTC	CASTPGPEGYEQYF
TRBV19	few	TRBJ2-3	-	TGTGCCAGTAGTATCGGAGCGTCCCGCACAGATACGCAGTATTTT	CASSIGASRTDTQYF
TRBV15	-	TRBJ1-1	-	TGTGCCACCAGCGTCGGGTACCAGAACACTGAAGCTTTCTTT	CATSVGYQNTEAFF
TRBV5-1	-	TRBJ2-5	-	TGCGCCAGCAGCTTGGGGGGAGACCATCGCGGGTGGCAAGAGACCCAGTACTTC	CASSLGGDHRGWQETQYF
TRBV20-1	-	TRBJ2-5	TRBD2	TGCAGTGCTAGCGTAACTAGCGGGGGGATTGGGACCCAGTACTTC	CSASVTSGGIGTQYF
TRBV6-4	-	TRBJ2-3	-	TGTGCCAGCGGACAAGGGGGTTTGGGCACAGATACGCAGTATTTT	CASGQGGLGTDTQYF
TRBV27	-	TRBJ2-6	TRBD2	TGTGCCAGCAGTTTACTGACTAGCGGGGTGTCTGGGGCCAACGTCCTGACTTTC	CASSLLTSGVSGANVLTF
TRBV6-5	-	TRBJ2-7	-	TGTGCCAGCAGTTACCGCCTGTCCTACGAGCAGTACTTC	CASSYRLSYEQYF
TRBV2	-	TRBJ1-2	TRBD1	TGTGCCAGACGGGACAGGGCCCGCTATGGCTACACCTTC	CARRDRARYGYTF
TRBV9	-	TRBJ2-1	-	TGTGCCAGCAGCGTAGGGCTTTCCAGCTCCTACAATGAGCAGTTCTTC	CASSVGLSSSYNEQFF
TRBV7-8	few	TRBJ1-2	TRBD1	TGTGCCAGCACCGGCAATGTTCCGGGACAGGGTAGCTACACCTTC	CASTGNVPGQGSYTF
TRBV5-6	once	TRBJ2-1	-	TGTGCCAGCAGCTGGTATGGTTCCCTAATCGGTGAGCAGTTCTTC	CASSWYGSLIGEQFF
TRBV11-2	-	TRBJ2-7	-	TGTGCCAGCAGCTTAATAGGCAAGGCCTACGAGCAGTACTTC	CASSLIGKAYEQYF
TRBV6-5	-	TRBJ2-7	TRBD2	TGTGCCAGCAGTTACGAGGCGGGAGACTCCTACAATGAGCAGTACTTC	CASSYEAGDSYNEQYF
TRBV6-5	-	TRBJ2-7	-	TGTGCCAGCAGTTACCCCACAGCCAGCTACGAGCAGTACTTC	CASSYPTASYEQYF